The next 7 T cell receptor beta chains were all read from a single sample in a study of blood T cells in healthy people across ages. Then a second PCR, running roughly 6 to 12 cycles, was carried out with a sample-barcoded 5' primer and a J-beta primer mix. TCRdb analysed the 5' RACE reads with MiXCR anew, one entry per CDR3 protein. This sample has approximately 360,000 distinct CDR3 sequences, with roughly half found just once. Sample: blood. The source of these receptors is a man in his 60s in good health.

As for this clonotype: A much larger clone differs from this one at a single base, so this may be a read error. CDR3 region: CASSLAGLAGVEQYF. In nucleotides, the CDR3 is TGTGCCAGCAGTCTTGCCGGACTAGCGGGAGTTGAGCAGTACTTC. The chain is built from TRBV27 and TRBJ2-7; 13 bases agree with TRBD2. The trim removed 5 bases at V and 7 bases at J, leaving 8 bases unmatched. Germline CDR1 MNHEY, CDR2 SMNVEV (reference sequence). This CDR3 contains 15 residues.

This clonotype was found a few times. This rearrangement joins TRBV18 to TRBJ1-4, with D hard to call. Trimming took 2 bases from V and 8 from J, leaving 12 bases between them. This CDR3 has 14 amino acids. CDR1 is KGHSH and CDR2 is LQKENI in the germline V gene. This CDR3 is CASSPSAGREKLFF. In nucleotides, the CDR3 is TGTGCCAGCTCACCAAGCGCAGGCCGCGAAAAACTGTTTTTT.

The genes are TRBV21-1 and TRBJ1-1; the D call TRBD1 from the table was never checked on the DNA. TRBV21-1 is a pseudogene segment. The CDR3 runs to 18 residues. Here the CDR3 reads CASSGSGGAGWGNTEAFF. CDR3 nucleotide sequence: TGTGCCAGCAGCGGATCAGGGGGCGCCGGATGGGGGAACACTGAAGCTTTCTTT.

CDR3 loop: CASSSSLGGYSNQPQHF. In DNA, the CDR3 is TGTGCCAGCAGTTCATCTCTCGGGGGTTATAGCAATCAGCCCCAGCATTTT. The chain recombines TRBV12-3 or TRBV12-4 with TRBJ1-5; D is possibly TRBD1 (5 bases). Trimming removed 4 bases at V and 0 bases at J, with 16 bases between. This CDR3 is 17 amino acids long.

The J gene is TRBJ2-3, the V gene TRBV3-1; possibly TRBD2 for D (5 bases). The CDR3 is made up of 14 amino acids. Germline-derived CDR1 and CDR2 are LGHDT and YNNKEL (reference sequence). V lost 4 bases to trimming and J lost 2 bases, with 10 bases between them. CDR3 sequence reads: CASSPEGLTDTQYF. CDR3 DNA sequence: TGTGCCAGCAGCCCCGAGGGTCTCACAGATACGCAGTATTTT.

This CDR3 is CASSVRSGQGQYF. The CDR3 DNA sequence: TGTGCCAGCAGTGTTCGGTCGGGACAGGGGCAGTACTTC. The chain is built from TRBV2 and TRBJ2-5; 10 positions agree with TRBD1. The germline gives CDR1 SNHLY, CDR2 FYNNEI. This CDR3 is built from 13 residues. V lost 4 bases, J lost 11 bases, and 7 bases stayed unmatched.

The chain links TRBV12-3 or TRBV12-4 to TRBJ2-3; D may be TRBD2 (5 bases). V lost 6 bases to trimming and J lost 0 bases, with 13 bases between them. The CDR3 length is 15 residues. This CDR3 reads CASSRTRDSTDTQYF. CDR3 sequence (DNA): TGTGCCAGCAGCCGAACTAGAGATAGCACAGATACGCAGTATTTT.